A single sample gave rise to the 5 T cell receptor beta chains below, sequenced in a study of blood T cell repertoires in COVID-19. Some clones are missing from TCRdb's copy, which holds only in-frame ones; the method was immunoSEQ multiplex PCR. The sample carries about 110,000 clones, about 83% recorded once. Source material: peripheral blood. These receptors all come from a woman aged 70-85 years with acute or convalescent COVID-19.

A single count supports this clone. This rearrangement joins TRBV5-1 to TRBJ2-3; 7 nucleotides agree with TRBD2. V lost 3 bases and J lost 0; bases outside the gene matches: 7. Germline CDR1 is SGHRS and CDR2 is YFSETQ. CDR3 length: 16 amino acids. The CDR3 nucleotides read TGCGCCAGCAGCTCGGTTTTAGCGGGTAGCACAGATACGCAGTATTTT. This sequence encodes CASSSVLAGSTDTQYF.

J is TRBJ1-3 and V is TRBV18, with TRBD1 matching 7 bases. The CDR3 has 16 amino acids. Looked up from germline, CDR1 is KGHSH and CDR2 is LQKENI. The V and J ends lost 4 bases and 0 bases, in that order; junction bases with no gene match: 6. The CDR3 DNA follows: TGTGCCAGCTCACAAGACAGGGCCGACTCTGGAAACACCATATATTTT. This codes for CASSQDRADSGNTIYF.

V usage is TRBV6-5 and J usage is TRBJ1-4; the match to TRBD1 covers 10 bases. V dropped 0 bases and J dropped 6; count of bases not matched to a gene: 4. CDR3 size: 16 residues. The germline CDR1 and CDR2 sequences are MNHEY and SVGAGI. CDR3 sequence (DNA): TGTGCCAGCAGTTACTCGGCCGGGACAGGGGATGAAAAACTGTTTTTT. Its translation is CASSYSAGTGDEKLFF.

The chain combines TRBV28 with TRBJ2-1; tentative D call: TRBD1 (5 bases). The CDR3 loop spans 17 amino acids. Trimming left V 5 bases short and J 3 bases short, with 20 bases between. Germline assignment: CDR1 MDHEN and CDR2 SYDVKM. The CDR3 nucleotides read TGTGCCAGCAGTGAATTTACCCGTTCTGACAGCTACAATGAGCAGTTCTTC. Translation gives CASSEFTRSDSYNEQFF.

The CDR3 nucleotides read TGTGCCAGCAGAGGGAACCGGGACAACCACGAGCAGTACTTC. This translates into CASRGNRDNHEQYF. V and J are TRBV11-2 and TRBJ2-7; a weak D match, TRBD1 (6 bases). The CDR3 runs 14 residues. The V gene's germline CDR1 is SGHAT and CDR2 FQNNGV. V dropped 6 bases and J dropped 5 bases, with 17 bases sitting between them.